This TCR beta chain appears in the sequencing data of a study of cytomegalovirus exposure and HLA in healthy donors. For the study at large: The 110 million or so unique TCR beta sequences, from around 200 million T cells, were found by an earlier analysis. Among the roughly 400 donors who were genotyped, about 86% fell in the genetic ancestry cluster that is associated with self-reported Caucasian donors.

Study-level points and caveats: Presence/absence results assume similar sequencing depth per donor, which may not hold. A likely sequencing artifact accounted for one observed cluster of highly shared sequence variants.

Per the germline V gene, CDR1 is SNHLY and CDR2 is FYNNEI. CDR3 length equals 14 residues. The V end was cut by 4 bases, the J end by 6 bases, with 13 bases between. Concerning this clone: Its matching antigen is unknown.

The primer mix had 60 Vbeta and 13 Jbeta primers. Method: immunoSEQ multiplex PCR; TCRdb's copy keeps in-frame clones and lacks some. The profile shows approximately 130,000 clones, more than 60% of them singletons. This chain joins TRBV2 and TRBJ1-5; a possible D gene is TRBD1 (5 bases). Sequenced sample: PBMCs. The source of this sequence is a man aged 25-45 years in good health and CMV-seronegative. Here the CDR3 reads CASSVTAGRQPQHF. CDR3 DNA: TGTGCCAGCAGTGTCACAGCAGGGCGTCAGCCCCAGCATTTT.